These 15 T cell receptor beta chains originate from one sample sequenced in a study of OX40 agonist ivuxolimab in advanced cancers. The library was made by the immunoSEQ multiplex PCR assay. TCRdb re-hosts the immuneACCESS table, in-frame sequences only. Its copies lack some clones; in the studies checked, an unresolved V gene accounts for under half of them, and the cause for the rest is not known. This sample comprises about 69,000 clones, over 80% of them detected only once. The ten largest clones capture 5.5% to 6% of the sample. Sequences were derived from CD4+ or CD8+ T cells sorted from blood, sampled in a trial of the OX40 agonist ivuxolimab. Receptors were obtained from an adult with an advanced solid tumor such as melanoma, head and neck, liver or kidney cancer.

The rearrangement joins TRBV7-9 to TRBJ2-5, with D unclear. The CDR3 is 13 amino acids. In germline, CDR1 is SEHNR, CDR2 FQNEAQ (reference sequence). Trimming took 1 base from V and 5 from J, leaving 8 bases between them. The CDR3 sequence: CASSLEGFETQYF. CDR3 DNA: TGTGCCAGCAGCTTAGAGGGTTTTGAGACCCAGTACTTC.

This clone was picked up one time. The rearrangement links TRBV6-6 to TRBJ2-1, with 8 bases matching TRBD2. Germline V gene lookup returns CDR1 MNHNY and CDR2 SVGAGI (reference sequence). The V segment lost 2 bases and the J segment 10 bases; nucleotides outside the gene matches: 10. The CDR3 is 15 residues long. CDR3 sequence reads: CASSYAGGGYSEQFF. CDR3 in DNA: TGTGCCAGCAGTTACGCGGGGGGAGGGTACAGCGAGCAGTTCTTC.

The chain employs TRBV5-4 and TRBJ1-1; D possibly corresponds to TRBD1 (6 bases). This CDR3 is built from 14 residues. V lost 5 bases and J 3 bases, leaving 14 bases between the germline ends. Germline-derived CDR1 and CDR2 are SGHNT and YYREEE (reference sequence). DNA for the CDR3: TGTGCCAGCAGTCGGACAGAGACTTACACTGAAGCTTTCTTT. Residues: CASSRTETYTEAFF.

This clone occurred once. This rearrangement joins TRBV29-1 to TRBJ2-7; the D call may be TRBD1 or TRBD2 (6 bases each). Germline assignment: CDR1 SQVTM and CDR2 ANQGSEA. There are 13 residues in the CDR3. V lost 6 bases to trimming and J lost 7 bases, with 19 bases between them. The CDR3 spells CSVRGDIDLEQYF. CDR3 DNA sequence: TGCAGCGTCCGCGGGGACATAGACCTAGAGCAGTACTTC.

CDR3 amino acids: CASSYPGQDYTDTQYF. The CDR3 bases are TGTGCCAGCAGTTACCCCGGACAGGATTACACAGATACGCAGTATTTT. The chain carries TRBV6-6 and TRBJ2-3, with 7 bases that match TRBD1. Trimming took 2 bases from V and 2 from J; bases not matched to a gene: 7. Germline V CDR1 and CDR2: MNHNY, SVGAGI (reference sequence). The CDR3 totals 16 residues.

V usage is TRBV28 and J usage is TRBJ1-5; tentatively, D is TRBD1 (5 bases). The CDR3 extends over 14 amino acids. V was pared by 7 bases and J by 6 bases, with 16 bases between. In germline, CDR1 is MDHEN, CDR2 SYDVKM. CDR3: CASTFRELSQPQHF. DNA of the CDR3: TGTGCCAGCACCTTCAGGGAATTGAGTCAGCCCCAGCATTTT.

The chain employs TRBV27 and TRBJ2-7; 12 positions match TRBD2. The V and J ends lost 7 bases and 0 bases, in that order; junction bases with no gene match: 4. CDR3 length equals 15 residues. CDR1 MNHEY and CDR2 SMNVEV come from the germline V gene (reference sequence). CDR3 bases: TGTGCCAGCACTACTAGCGGGAGGAACTCCTACGAGCAGTACTTC. Protein product: CASTTSGRNSYEQYF.

The rearrangement links TRBV27 to TRBJ1-6; D possibly corresponds to TRBD1 (6 bases). Germline CDR1 is MNHEY and CDR2 is SMNVEV (reference sequence). The CDR3 contains 15 residues. V was trimmed by 0 bases and J by 7 bases, leaving 10 bases between them. The CDR3 spells CASSLSSRGNSPLHF. DNA for the CDR3: TGTGCCAGCAGTTTATCATCCAGGGGAAATTCACCCCTCCACTTT.

In its sample, this clone was seen once. The rearrangement joins TRBV19 to TRBJ2-7, with 13 bases fitting TRBD2. Germline V gives CDR1 LNHDA, CDR2 SQIVND (reference sequence). The CDR3 has 18 residues. The junction had 14 bases not matched to a gene; V was cut back by 7 bases and J by 2 bases. DNA for the CDR3: TGTGCCAGTAATACGGGACTAGCGGGAAGTAATTTCCCCTACGAGCAGTACTTC. This sequence encodes CASNTGLAGSNFPYEQYF.

This clone has a single count. V gene TRBV27 combines with J gene TRBJ1-1; D gene unclear. The germline V and J ends were trimmed by 2 bases and 11 bases, with 18 bases remaining between them. The CDR3 runs to 14 residues. The V gene's germline CDR1 is MNHEY and CDR2 SMNVEV (reference sequence). In DNA form, the CDR3 reads TGTGCCAGCAGTTTAGTCGGTGCGCCGAGGAACGCTTTCTTT. This codes for CASSLVGAPRNAFF.

This clone was counted once. The genes are TRBV25-1 and TRBJ1-5; D gene ambiguous. Germline assignment: CDR1 MGHDK and CDR2 SYGVNS. This CDR3 contains 15 residues. Trimming removed 5 bases from V and 0 bases from J, with 11 bases in between. CDR3 protein: CASSSGDYSNQPQHF. As DNA, the CDR3 is TGTGCCAGCAGTTCGGGAGATTATAGCAATCAGCCCCAGCATTTT.

The chain joins TRBV9 to TRBJ2-3; D unresolved. Per the germline V gene, CDR1 is SGDLS and CDR2 is YYNGEE. V was cut by 4 bases and J by 1 base, with 4 bases left in between. The CDR3 length is 12 residues. CDR3 bases: TGTGCCAGCAGCCTCGGCACAGATACGCAGTATTTT. Protein sequence: CASSLGTDTQYF.

This clone was seen only a few times. The V call is TRBV19, the J call TRBJ1-1; possible D gene TRBD1, 6 bases. Trimming took 3 bases from V and 6 from J, leaving 23 bases between them. Looked up from germline, CDR1 is LNHDA and CDR2 is SQIVND (reference sequence). The CDR3 runs 17 residues. The chain's CDR3 is CASSIGGNAGLLPEAFF. Here the CDR3 DNA reads TGTGCCAGTAGTATTGGGGGCAACGCAGGCCTTCTCCCTGAAGCTTTCTTT. The full variable domain, with the rest looked up from reference TRBV19 and TRBJ1-1, is DGGITQSPKYLFRKEGQNVTLSCEQNLNHDAMYWYRQDPGQGLRLIYYSQIVNDFQKGDIAEGYSVSREKKESFPLTVTSAQKNPTAFYLCASSIGGNAGLLPEAFFGQGTRLTVV.

The V gene is TRBV7-2, the J gene TRBJ2-7; 8 nucleotides match TRBD2. This CDR3 comprises 14 residues. With 1 base clipped from V and 12 bases from J, the junction kept 11 bases outside the gene matches. The germline CDR1 and CDR2 sequences are SGHTA and FQGNSA. CDR3 nucleotides: TGTGCCAGCAGCTTAGAGATAGCGGGAAACCGCTGGTACTTC. This codes for CASSLEIAGNRWYF.

The CDR3 nucleotides read TGTGCCAGCAGCCTAGGACAGGGTCTTGGGTTCGATGAGCAGTTCTTC. Its translation: CASSLGQGLGFDEQFF. The J gene is TRBJ2-1, the V gene TRBV11-2; the match to TRBD1 covers 8 bases. After removal of 5 bases from V and 8 bases from J, the junction contained 14 bases not matched to a gene. Germline CDR1 and CDR2: SGHAT and FQNNGV. The CDR3 loop spans 16 amino acids.